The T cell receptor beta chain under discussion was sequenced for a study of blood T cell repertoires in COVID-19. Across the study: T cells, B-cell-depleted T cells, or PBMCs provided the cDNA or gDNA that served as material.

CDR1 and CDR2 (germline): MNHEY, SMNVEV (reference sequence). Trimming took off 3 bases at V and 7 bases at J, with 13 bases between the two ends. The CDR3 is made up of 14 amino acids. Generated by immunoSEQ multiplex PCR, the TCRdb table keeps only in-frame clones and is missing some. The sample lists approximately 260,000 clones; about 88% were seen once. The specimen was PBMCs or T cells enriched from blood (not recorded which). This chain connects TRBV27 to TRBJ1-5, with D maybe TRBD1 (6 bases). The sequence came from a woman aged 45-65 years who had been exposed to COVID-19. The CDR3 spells CASSFGRQDQPQHF. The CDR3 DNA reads TGTGCCAGCAGTTTCGGTCGACAGGACCAGCCCCAGCATTTT.